The 13 T cell receptor beta chains below were found in one sample sequenced in a study of blood T cell repertoires in COVID-19. Data came from immunoSEQ multiplex PCR; TCRdb stores just in-frame clones and leaves some out. Of about 41,000 clones listed, 87% were seen once; the top ten hold roughly 4.3%. The sample was peripheral blood. The receptor source for this set is a man aged 60 to 69 with acute or convalescent COVID-19.

The chain combines TRBV5-4 with TRBJ1-1; 10 bases are shared with TRBD1. V dropped 4 bases and J dropped 4; count of bases not matched to a gene: 16. The CDR3 totals 18 residues. In germline, CDR1 is SGHNT, CDR2 YYREEE (reference sequence). CDR3 coding DNA: TGTGCCAGCAGCCTGGCCGGGACAGGGGTGGGGTTCGTCACTGAAGCTTTCTTT. Its protein product is CASSLAGTGVGFVTEAFF.

The chain employs TRBV7-6 and TRBJ1-2; the match to TRBD1 covers 8 bases. J lost 6 bases, V lost 5 bases, and 11 bases had no gene match. The CDR3 contains 15 residues. From germline, CDR1 is SGHVS and CDR2 FNYEAQ. CDR3 DNA: TGTGCCAGCAGCCAAACAGGGGGGGTTAGTGATGGCTACACCTTC. Translating it yields CASSQTGGVSDGYTF.

This chain connects TRBV19 to TRBJ2-3, with 14 bases aligning to TRBD2. Germline V lookup: CDR1 LNHDA, CDR2 SQIVND (reference sequence). V was pared by 10 bases and J by 6 bases, with 12 bases of the junction left unmatched. The CDR3 is 16 amino acids. The CDR3 sequence is CATGTSGGLGGDTQYF. The DNA for the CDR3 is TGTGCCACCGGGACTAGCGGGGGCCTCGGGGGGGATACGCAGTATTTT.

The V gene is TRBV29-1, the J gene TRBJ1-1; TRBD1 aligns across 9 bases. Germline-derived CDR1 and CDR2 are SQVTM and ANQGSEA. The V segment lost 5 bases and the J segment 4 bases; nucleotides outside the gene matches: 5. CDR3 size: 13 residues. CDR3 in amino acids: CSVMAQGATEAFF. DNA of the CDR3: TGCAGCGTTATGGCACAGGGGGCCACTGAAGCTTTCTTT.

The CDR3: CASSLDLSGNQPQHF. The CDR3, as DNA: TGTGCCAGCAGCTTAGATTTAAGCGGCAATCAGCCCCAGCATTTT. The V and J genes are TRBV11-2 and TRBJ1-5; no clear D gene. V was clipped by 0 bases and J by 2 bases, with 8 bases between them. Germline V gives CDR1 SGHAT, CDR2 FQNNGV. This CDR3 has 15 amino acids.

This chain links TRBV5-1 with TRBJ1-3; D is unclear. CDR1 is SGHRS, CDR2 YFSETQ, per germline. Trimming took 4 bases from V and 0 from J, leaving 11 bases between them. CDR3 length equals 15 residues. The CDR3: CASSLDGVSGNTIYF. CDR3 in DNA: TGCGCCAGCAGCCTCGACGGGGTCTCTGGAAACACCATATATTTT.

The V gene is TRBV9, the J gene TRBJ1-2; D gene ambiguous. The CDR3 sequence is 15 residues long. The germline gives CDR1 SGDLS, CDR2 YYNGEE. V lost 0 bases to trimming and J lost 2 bases, with 11 bases between them. The chain's CDR3 is CASSVERTLNYGYTF. CDR3 coding DNA: TGTGCCAGCAGCGTAGAGAGGACTCTCAACTATGGCTACACCTTC.

This clone was detected a few times. The chain uses TRBV18 and TRBJ1-1; TRBD1 might be the D (6 bases). This CDR3 is built from 15 residues. CDR1 is KGHSH and CDR2 is LQKENI in the germline V gene. The V end was cut by 4 bases, the J end by 1 base, with 13 bases between. DNA for the CDR3: TGTGCCAGCTCACTAGAGCAGGGGCGGAACACTGAAGCTTTCTTT. Translation gives CASSLEQGRNTEAFF.

V gene TRBV4-2 combines with J gene TRBJ1-2, with a weak D call TRBD1 (6 bases). CDR1 and CDR2 (germline): LGHNA, YNFKEQ. This CDR3 is 15 amino acids long. V lost 0 bases, J lost 4 bases, and 12 bases lay in between. The CDR3 region has the DNA TGTGCCAGCAGCCAAGATCGGGGGGCGAGCTATGGCTACACCTTC. It specifies CASSQDRGASYGYTF.

The chain employs TRBV11-2 and TRBJ1-2; TRBD1 matches 7 bases. There are 13 residues in the CDR3. After removal of 5 bases from V and 2 bases from J, the junction contained 2 bases not matched to a gene. Germline V gene data show CDR1 as SGHAT and CDR2 as FQNNGV. The CDR3 coding sequence is TGTGCCAGCAGCCTGGGACAGAACTATGGCTACACCTTC. It specifies CASSLGQNYGYTF.

In its sample, this clone was seen a few times. This chain uses TRBV28 with TRBJ1-3; D is undetermined. The germline CDR1 and CDR2 sequences are MDHEN and SYDVKM. V gave up 5 bases and J gave up 0 bases, with 14 bases separating them. The CDR3 totals 16 residues. For the CDR3, the DNA is TGTGCCAGCAGTCGTACCACAGAGTTCTCTGGAAACACCATATATTTT. Residues: CASSRTTEFSGNTIYF.

The CDR3 sequence is CAIGGQGEGNNKEKLFF. The DNA for the CDR3 is TGTGCCATCGGCGGACAGGGAGAGGGGAATAACAAGGAAAAACTGTTTTTT. V is TRBV28 and J is TRBJ1-4; 8 bases agree with TRBD1. The CDR3 loop spans 17 amino acids. The V gene end was trimmed by 10 bases and the J gene end by 8 bases; junction bases not matched to a gene: 21. Germline V CDR1 and CDR2: MDHEN, SYDVKM.

This chain uses TRBV7-9 with TRBJ1-2; the D gene is possibly TRBD1 (6 bases). From germline, CDR1 is SEHNR and CDR2 FQNEAQ (reference sequence). The CDR3 loop spans 15 amino acids. Trimming took 1 base from V and 6 from J, leaving 15 bases between them. CDR3 region: CASSLVGYRVHGYTF. The CDR3 DNA is TGTGCCAGCAGCTTAGTGGGCTACAGGGTGCATGGCTACACCTTC.